This T cell receptor (beta chain) appears in the sequencing data of a study of beta chain features in type 1 diabetes. From germline, CDR1 is GTSNPN and CDR2 SVGIG (reference sequence). This CDR3 contains 12 residues. The V gene lost 5 bases and the J gene lost 14 bases, with 19 bases spanning the gap. Expressed TCRB transcripts were sequenced after all isolated RNA was converted to cDNA. Sequenced by immunoSEQ multiplex PCR; TCRdb stores in-frame clones only, minus some. The sample yields 220,000 or so clones, around 68% seen once. The chain couples TRBV30 to TRBJ2-1; D may correspond to TRBD1 or TRBD2 (5 bases each). The sequence came from a man aged 25 to 45 in good health. The sequenced material came from naive CD4+ T cells from blood. The CDR3 region has the DNA TGTGCCTGGGGCCTGACTACTCGCAGGGAGTTCTTC. Translation: CAWGLTTRREFF.